The 4 T cell receptor beta chains below come from one sample, sequenced in a study of T cell responses to AZD1222 COVID-19 vaccine. Using immunoSEQ multiplex PCR, the repertoire was profiled, and TCRdb retains in-frame clones only, with some absent. The sample consists of 130,000 or so clones, about 90% of them appearing once. This material consisted of peripheral blood, taken on day 0 of AZD1222 vaccination. These receptors all stem from an adult in good health.

This chain uses TRBV14 with TRBJ1-2; 7 bases line up with TRBD1. The CDR3 covers 14 residues. Trimming took 4 bases from V and 6 from J; bases not matched to a gene: 8. The germline V gene encodes CDR1 SGHDN and CDR2 FVKESK. CDR3 DNA sequence: TGTGCCAGCAGCCGAGTCAGGGGGAAGGATGGCTACACCTTC. Protein product: CASSRVRGKDGYTF.

The chain is built from TRBV14 and TRBJ1-6, with D unresolved. CDR1 SGHDN and CDR2 FVKESK come from the germline V gene. This CDR3 has 13 residues. The V and J ends lost 1 base and 9 bases respectively, with 7 bases between them. This chain's CDR3 is CASSQGWVSPLHF. CDR3 DNA sequence: TGTGCCAGCAGCCAAGGTTGGGTTTCACCCCTCCACTTT.

The genes are TRBV10-3 and TRBJ1-4; D gene ambiguous. This CDR3 has 15 residues. Germline-derived CDR1 and CDR2 are ENHRY and SYGVKD. V lost 5 bases to trimming and J lost 0 bases, with 10 bases between them. In nucleotides, the CDR3 is TGTGCCATCAGTCGGGAGGGCACAACTAATGAAAAACTGTTTTTT. Protein product: CAISREGTTNEKLFF.

J is TRBJ2-1 and V is TRBV7-9, with D possibly being TRBD1 or TRBD2 (5 bases each). CDR1 SEHNR and CDR2 FQNEAQ come from the germline V gene (reference sequence). The V end lost 5 bases, the J end lost 0 bases, and 17 bases lay between the germline ends. This CDR3 comprises 17 residues. The CDR3 DNA reads as TGTGCCAGCAGCCCCCCCGGGACCGCGAGCTCCTACAATGAGCAGTTCTTC. Its translation is CASSPPGTASSYNEQFF.